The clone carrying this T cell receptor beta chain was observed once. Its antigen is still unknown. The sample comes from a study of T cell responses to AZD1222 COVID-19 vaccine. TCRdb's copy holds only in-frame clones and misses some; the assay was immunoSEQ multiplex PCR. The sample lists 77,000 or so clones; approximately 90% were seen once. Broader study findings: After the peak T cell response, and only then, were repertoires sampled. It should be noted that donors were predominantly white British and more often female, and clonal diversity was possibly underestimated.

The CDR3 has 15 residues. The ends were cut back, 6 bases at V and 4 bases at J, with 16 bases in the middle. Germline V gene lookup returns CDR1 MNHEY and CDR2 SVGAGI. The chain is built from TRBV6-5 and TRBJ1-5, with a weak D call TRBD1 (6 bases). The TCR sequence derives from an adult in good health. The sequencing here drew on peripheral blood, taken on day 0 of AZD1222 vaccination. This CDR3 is CASRDPGGANQPQHF. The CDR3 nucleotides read TGTGCCAGCAGGGACCCGGGGGGCGCTAATCAGCCCCAGCATTTT.